This T cell receptor beta chain was sequenced in a study of OX40 agonist ivuxolimab in advanced cancers. Study at large: Patients' therapy was ivuxolimab, an antibody that acts as an agonist of OX40 (CD134). At 75% to 90% male, the cohort had a mean age of approximately 60 years, ranging from about 20 to 90.

This CDR3 is 13 amino acids long. V was trimmed by 2 bases and J by 1 base, leaving 8 bases between them. Germline V gene lookup returns CDR1 GTSNPN and CDR2 SVGIG (reference sequence). Only in-frame clones appear in the TCRdb table, and some are missing; sequencing was by immunoSEQ multiplex PCR. The table records more than 50,000 clones, nearly 80% of them present only once. This sequence was found in an adult with an advanced solid tumor such as melanoma, head and neck, liver or kidney cancer. The rearrangement links TRBV30 to TRBJ1-1, with D unresolved. The input for sequencing was CD4+ or CD8+ T cells sorted from blood, taken in a trial of the OX40 agonist ivuxolimab. In DNA, the CDR3 is TGTGCCTGGAGTAGATGGACGAACACTGAAGCTTTCTTT. This gives the protein CAWSRWTNTEAFF.